This TCR beta chain was captured by sequencing in a study of T cell responses to AZD1222 COVID-19 vaccine. Study results and caveats: When two AZD1222 doses had been given, Spike-specific TCR breadth and depth rose. In the spike-specific TCR repertoire, nearly half reportedly target unmutated variant regions. The peak T cell response came first, and repertoires were sampled only after it.

This table comes from immunoSEQ multiplex PCR, and its TCRdb copy is limited to in-frame clones, with some not included. This table holds 70,000 or so clones, about nine tenths found once. Note on this clone: The target antigen is unknown.

CDR1 and CDR2 from the germline V gene are LGHDT and YNNKEL (reference sequence). This CDR3 spans 16 amino acids. The V end lost 4 bases, the J end lost 4 bases, and 19 bases lay between the germline ends. The rearrangement joins TRBV3-1 (or the pseudogene TRBV3-2) to TRBJ1-2; tentatively, D is TRBD1 (5 bases). The receptor comes from an adult in good health. The sequencing used peripheral blood, collected on day 0 of AZD1222 vaccination. The CDR3 coding sequence is TGTGCCAGCAGCCCGGGGAGCCGACAGATCGTCTATGGCTACACCTTC. Protein product: CASSPGSRQIVYGYTF.